This T cell receptor beta chain comes out of a study of blood T cell repertoires in COVID-19. Study-level background: Material from acute and convalescent COVID-19 was sourced from the United States, Italy and Spain. In each case, the material was cDNA or gDNA derived from T cells, B-cell-depleted T cells, or PBMCs.

In the authors' methods: Estimation of nucleated cell counts relied on the amplification of reference gene primers. Here immunoSEQ multiplex PCR was the method, and the copy in TCRdb shows in-frame clones only, minus some. D and trimming were read from the DNA, whereas the V and J calls and clone size are those reported in that table. The table records about 200,000 clones, 85% to 90% of them present only once. The CDR3 consists of 13 residues. Germline V CDR1 and CDR2: KGHDR, SFDVKD. V gave up 12 bases and J gave up 2 bases; unmatched junction bases: 3. This chain uses TRBV24-1 with TRBJ2-1; 10 bases align to TRBD1. This receptor was obtained from an elderly man with acute or convalescent COVID-19. The sequencing sample was made of peripheral blood. The DNA of the CDR3 is TGTGCCGCCGGACAGGGGGCCTACAATGAGCAGTTCTTC. The encoded protein is CAAGQGAYNEQFF.